This TCR beta chain was sequenced during a study of blood T cells in healthy people across ages. Study observations and caveats: CMV infection status of these donors was not known.

Then a second PCR, running roughly 7 to 11 cycles, was carried out with a sample-barcoded 5' primer and a J-beta primer mix. TCRdb called the 5' RACE reads again in MiXCR, with one record for every CDR3 protein. The sample has about 1.5 million distinct CDR3 sequences; approximately 42% are singletons. V shed 3 bases and J shed 1 base, with 9 bases lying between them. The CDR3 contains 13 residues. Germline-derived CDR1 and CDR2 are GTSNPN and SVGIG (reference sequence). Remarks on this clonotype: The antigen is unknown.

The V and J genes are TRBV30 and TRBJ1-1; D gene uncertain. Sequenced input: blood. The receptor was isolated from a woman between 18 and 30 years old in good health. CDR3: CAWRQPGNTEAFF. The CDR3 DNA reads TGTGCCTGGAGGCAACCAGGGAACACTGAAGCTTTCTTT.